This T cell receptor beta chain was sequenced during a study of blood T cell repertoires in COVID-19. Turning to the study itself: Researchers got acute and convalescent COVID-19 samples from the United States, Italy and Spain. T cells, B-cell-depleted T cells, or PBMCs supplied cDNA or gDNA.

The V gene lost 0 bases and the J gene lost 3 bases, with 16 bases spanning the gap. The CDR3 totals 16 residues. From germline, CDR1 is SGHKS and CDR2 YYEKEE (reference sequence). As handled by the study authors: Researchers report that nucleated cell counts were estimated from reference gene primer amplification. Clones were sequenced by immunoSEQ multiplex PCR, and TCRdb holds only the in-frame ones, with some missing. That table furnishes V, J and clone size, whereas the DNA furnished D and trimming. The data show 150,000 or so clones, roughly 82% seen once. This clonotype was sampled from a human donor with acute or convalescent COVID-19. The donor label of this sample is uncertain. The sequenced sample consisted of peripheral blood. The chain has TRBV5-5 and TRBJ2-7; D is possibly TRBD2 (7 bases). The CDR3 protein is CASSLGLTGGRYEQYF. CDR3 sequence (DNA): TGTGCCAGCAGCTTGGGCCTGACCGGGGGGCGCTACGAGCAGTACTTC.